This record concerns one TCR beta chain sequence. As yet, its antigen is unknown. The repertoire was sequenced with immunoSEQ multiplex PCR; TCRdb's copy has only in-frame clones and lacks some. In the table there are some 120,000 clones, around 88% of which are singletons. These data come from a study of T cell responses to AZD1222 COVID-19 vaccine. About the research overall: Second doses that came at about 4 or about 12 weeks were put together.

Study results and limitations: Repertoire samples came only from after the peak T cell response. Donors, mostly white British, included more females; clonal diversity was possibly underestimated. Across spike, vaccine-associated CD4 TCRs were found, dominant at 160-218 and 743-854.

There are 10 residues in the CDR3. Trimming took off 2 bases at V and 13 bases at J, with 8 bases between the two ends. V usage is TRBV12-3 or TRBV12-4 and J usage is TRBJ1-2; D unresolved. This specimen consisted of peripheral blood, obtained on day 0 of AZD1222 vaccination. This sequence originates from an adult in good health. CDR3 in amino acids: CASSLSPLTF. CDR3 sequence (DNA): TGTGCCAGCAGTTTAAGTCCCCTCACCTTC.